These 27 T cell receptor beta chains came from one sample sequenced in a study of T cell repertoires in cytomegalovirus infection. The antigens these receptors bind are not known. In TCRdb, the reads were re-called with MiXCR into one record per CDR3 protein. Of 550,000 to 850,000 distinct CDR3 sequences listed, around 31% were seen once; the top ten hold roughly 18%. The sequencing here drew on cultured PBMCs, taken from culture after CMV antigen stimulation. These receptors originate from a human donor in good health (CMV status not recorded). Some clones in this sample may be carry-over from other donors' samples.

This clonotype was detected a few times. The rearrangement uses TRBV23-1 and TRBJ1-5; D is uncertain. TRBV23-1 is an ORF for which the function is uncertain. The CDR3 covers 13 residues. V was clipped by 2 bases and J by 4 bases, with 6 bases between them. CDR3 nucleotide sequence: TGCGCCAGCAGTCAACCGGGTAATCAGCCCCAGCATTTT. As protein: CASSQPGNQPQHF.

This clonotype was detected only a few times. This chain joins TRBV6-6 and TRBJ1-4; tentative D call: TRBD1 (5 bases). This CDR3 contains 15 residues. Trimming left V 6 bases short and J 5 bases short, with 16 bases between. The germline gives CDR1 MNHNY, CDR2 SVGAGI (reference sequence). Here the CDR3 reads CASRHSRGENEKLFF. The CDR3 bases are TGTGCCAGCAGACACTCGAGGGGAGAAAATGAAAAACTGTTTTTT.

This clonotype has a single count. Since a much larger clone is just one base distant, this may be a read error. The rearrangement uses TRBV7-8 and TRBJ2-1; D is undetermined. The CDR3 consists of 13 residues. Germline CDR1 is SGHVS and CDR2 is FQNEAQ. DNA for the CDR3: TGTGCCACCAGCTCAATGTTTCTGGATGAGCAGTTCTTC. Its translation: CATSSMFLDEQFF.

In this sample, this clonotype turned up a few times. The rearrangement joins TRBV11-2 to TRBJ2-1, with TRBD1 matching 11 bases. CDR1 and CDR2 from the germline V gene are SGHAT and FQNNGV. The CDR3 is made up of 15 amino acids. The V segment lost 0 bases and the J segment 8 bases; nucleotides outside the gene matches: 3. CDR3 coding DNA: TGTGCCAGCAGCTTAGAGGGGACAGGGGGGTATGAGCAGTTCTTC. Translated: CASSLEGTGGYEQFF.

V and J are TRBV7-2 and TRBJ2-1; D tentatively reads TRBD1 or TRBD2 (6 bases each). Germline V lookup: CDR1 SGHTA, CDR2 FQGNSA. This CDR3 is 15 amino acids long. The germline V and J ends were trimmed by 8 bases and 6 bases, with 20 bases remaining between them. CDR3 amino acids: CASRQRRGQINEQFF. CDR3 in DNA: TGTGCCAGCCGGCAGCGTCGGGGGCAGATCAATGAGCAGTTCTTC.

At least ten counts were recorded for this clonotype. DNA for the CDR3: TGCAGTGCCCACGACAGGGGATCTGAGGTTTTCTTT. Translated: CSAHDRGSEVFF. The chain combines TRBV20-1 with TRBJ1-1, with 8 bases aligning to TRBD1. This CDR3 comprises 12 residues. Germline trimming cut 6 bases from V and 13 bases from J; bases unmatched to any gene: 13. Per germline, CDR1 DFQATT and CDR2 SNEGSKA (reference sequence).

The chain is built from TRBV27 and TRBJ2-7; D is possibly TRBD2 (5 bases). Trimming removed 6 bases at V and 5 bases at J, with 11 bases between. The CDR3 covers 12 residues. In germline, CDR1 is MNHEY, CDR2 SMNVEV (reference sequence). Here the CDR3 reads CASRALSDEQYF. The CDR3 DNA is TGTGCCAGCAGGGCCCTTAGCGACGAGCAGTACTTC.

This clonotype was seen only a few times. CDR3 residues: CASKRFPTNEKLFF. The DNA of the CDR3 is TGTGCCAGCAAAAGGTTTCCCACTAATGAAAAACTGTTTTTT. The chain is built from TRBV7-9 and TRBJ1-4, with D uncertain. The V gene lost 7 bases and the J gene lost 2 bases, with 11 bases spanning the gap. Germline V gene sequence: CDR1 SEHNR, CDR2 FQNEAQ (reference sequence). This CDR3 region has 14 residues.

The rearrangement uses TRBV10-3 and TRBJ1-4, with 10 positions matching TRBD1. With V trimmed by 3 bases and J by 5 bases, 3 bases remained unmatched. Germline CDR1 ENHRY, CDR2 SYGVKD. The CDR3 loop spans 15 amino acids. CDR3 loop: CAISDLGQGNEKLFF. The CDR3 DNA follows: TGTGCCATCAGTGACCTGGGACAGGGGAATGAAAAACTGTTTTTT.

The chain recombines TRBV24-1 with TRBJ2-4; possible D gene TRBD1, 6 bases. The CDR3 spans 15 residues. Germline loops: CDR1 KGHDR, CDR2 SFDVKD. With 4 bases removed from V and 1 base from J, the gap between germline ends came to 10 bases. The CDR3 is CATSDHRDAKNIQYF. As DNA, the CDR3 is TGTGCCACCAGTGACCACAGGGACGCCAAAAACATTCAGTACTTC.

The chain has TRBV15 and TRBJ2-4; perhaps D is TRBD1 or TRBD2 (5 bases each). Germline V lookup: CDR1 LNHNV, CDR2 YYDKDF (reference sequence). This CDR3 region has 17 residues. Deletions cut 3 bases from V and 3 bases from J, with 18 bases between. The CDR3 nucleotides read TGTGCCACCAGCAGGGGACCGGGGACGCCTGACAAAAACATTCAGTACTTC. Translating gives CATSRGPGTPDKNIQYF.

This chain connects TRBV12-3 or TRBV12-4 to TRBJ1-2; 11 bases match TRBD1. This CDR3 has 14 residues. V lost 6 bases to trimming and J lost 8 bases; unmatched junction nucleotides: 8. CDR3 in amino acids: CASSSDRGLRGYTF. In DNA form, the CDR3 reads TGTGCCAGCAGCTCGGACAGGGGGCTAAGGGGCTACACCTTC.

This clonotype appeared a few times. V usage is TRBV7-2 and J usage is TRBJ2-2; either TRBD1 or TRBD2 may fit D (5 bases each). The CDR3 runs 16 residues. Trimming cost V 1 base and J 6 bases, with 15 bases left between them. Looked up from germline, CDR1 is SGHTA and CDR2 is FQGNSA. The CDR3 reads CASSLGGVGVPGELFF. CDR3 DNA: TGTGCCAGCAGCTTAGGAGGGGTCGGGGTCCCCGGGGAGCTGTTTTTT.

The rearrangement uses TRBV20-1 and TRBJ2-7; D may be TRBD2 (7 bases). The ends were cut back, 0 bases at V and 9 bases at J, with 18 bases in the middle. The CDR3 consists of 14 residues. Germline values: CDR1 DFQATT, CDR2 SNEGSKA (reference sequence). CDR3 sequence reads: CSAREGAGVGTQYF. The CDR3 DNA sequence: TGCAGTGCTAGAGAGGGGGCGGGGGTCGGGACGCAGTACTTC.

This clonotype was found many times. V and J are TRBV7-2 and TRBJ2-1; D is tentatively TRBD1 or TRBD2 (6 bases each). This CDR3 has 16 residues. V lost 1 base to trimming and J lost 1 base, with 11 bases between them. Germline V CDR1 and CDR2: SGHTA, FQGNSA. Written as DNA, the CDR3 is TGTGCCAGCAGCTTAGTGGGGGGCTATTCCTACAATGAGCAGTTCTTC. This encodes CASSLVGGYSYNEQFF. Based on the CDR3 plus reference TRBV7-2 and TRBJ2-1, the full variable domain is GAGVSQSPSNKVTEKGKDVELRCDPISGHTALYWYRQSLGQGLEFLIYFQGNSAPDKSGLPSDRFSAERTGGSVSTLTIQRTQQEDSAVYLCASSLVGGYSYNEQFFGPGTRLTVL.

The J gene is TRBJ1-5, the V gene TRBV7-8, with a tentative D call TRBD1 (6 bases). V lost 1 base and J lost 7, with 11 bases in between. This CDR3 is 14 amino acids long. Germline V gene data show CDR1 as SGHVS and CDR2 as FQNEAQ. CDR3 protein: CASSLVQGLQPQHF. DNA of the CDR3: TGTGCCAGCAGCTTAGTTCAGGGGTTGCAGCCCCAGCATTTT. Complete variable domain (other parts from reference TRBV7-8 and TRBJ1-5): GAGVSQSPRYKVAKRGQDVALRCDPISGHVSLFWYQQALGQGPEFLTYFQNEAQLDKSGLPSDRFFAERPEGSVSTLKIQRTQQEDSAVYLCASSLVQGLQPQHFGDGTRLSIL.

This clonotype was seen a handful of times. This sequence joins TRBV4-1 and TRBJ1-1; no clear D. This CDR3 has 13 residues. Germline V gives CDR1 MGHRA, CDR2 YSYEKL. The ends were cut back, 0 bases at V and 4 bases at J, with 6 bases in the middle. This chain's CDR3 is CASSQDFSTEAFF. The CDR3 DNA sequence: TGCGCCAGCAGCCAAGATTTTTCCACTGAAGCTTTCTTT.

The rearrangement joins TRBV5-1 to TRBJ2-7; 9 bases match TRBD1. Germline V gene data show CDR1 as SGHRS and CDR2 as YFSETQ. This CDR3 is 14 amino acids long. J gave up 9 bases and V 4 bases, and 11 bases lay outside the gene matches. The CDR3 DNA reads TGCGCCAGCAGCGCCGGGACAGGGCCCGAGGGGCAGTACTTC. Protein sequence: CASSAGTGPEGQYF.

This sequence joins TRBV20-1 and TRBJ1-1; D may be TRBD1 (6 bases). This CDR3 has 13 amino acids. Germline V gives CDR1 DFQATT, CDR2 SNEGSKA (reference sequence). V lost 0 bases, J lost 4 bases, and 9 bases lay in between. In DNA form, the CDR3 reads TGCAGTGCTAGAGATTGGGGGGCCACTGAAGCTTTCTTT. This encodes CSARDWGATEAFF.

This clonotype occurred a few times. The chain uses TRBV7-6 and TRBJ2-5; D might be TRBD1 (6 bases). V was cut by 6 bases and J by 5 bases, with 10 bases left in between. Germline-derived CDR1 and CDR2 are SGHVS and FNYEAQ. This CDR3 comprises 12 residues. CDR3 sequence reads: CASRSTGETQYF. In DNA, the CDR3 is TGTGCCAGCAGATCAACAGGGGAGACCCAGTACTTC.

The rearrangement joins TRBV10-3 to TRBJ1-3, with 7 positions matching TRBD1. V trimming: 6 bases; J trimming: 1 base; junction bases outside the gene matches: 12. The CDR3 loop spans 17 amino acids. The germline V gene encodes CDR1 ENHRY and CDR2 SYGVKD. The CDR3 sequence is CAIRPRTGRNSGNTIYF. CDR3 coding DNA: TGTGCCATCAGACCTAGGACAGGTCGTAATTCTGGAAACACCATATATTTT.

This clonotype was observed a few times. J is TRBJ2-3 and V is TRBV19; 9 positions match TRBD1. The trim removed 4 bases at V and 2 bases at J, leaving 7 bases unmatched. The CDR3 loop spans 16 amino acids. Germline V gene lookup returns CDR1 LNHDA and CDR2 SQIVND (reference sequence). CDR3 coding DNA: TGTGCCAGTAGTACGACCGGGACAGGGCCCACAGATACGCAGTATTTT. Encoded protein: CASSTTGTGPTDTQYF.

The J gene is TRBJ1-1, the V gene TRBV7-9; tentative D call: TRBD1 (6 bases). CDR3 length: 14 residues. Per the germline V gene, CDR1 is SEHNR and CDR2 is FQNEAQ (reference sequence). V dropped 0 bases and J dropped 10 bases, with 15 bases sitting between them. CDR3 protein: CASSLALGASGAFF. As DNA, the CDR3 is TGTGCCAGCAGCTTAGCGCTGGGGGCCTCGGGAGCTTTCTTT.

This clonotype came up a few times. The rearrangement links TRBV18 to TRBJ2-6; no clear D gene. V was trimmed by 6 bases and J by 2 bases, leaving 5 bases between them. The CDR3 is 13 amino acids. CDR1 is KGHSH and CDR2 is LQKENI in the germline V gene. The CDR3 bases are TGTGCCAGCTCCGGAGCTGGGGCCAACGTCCTGACTTTC. This codes for CASSGAGANVLTF.

This clonotype was counted between two and nine times. This chain connects TRBV7-6 to TRBJ1-4, with D possibly matching TRBD1 (5 bases). There are 15 residues in the CDR3. V gave up 5 bases and J gave up 5 bases, with 15 bases separating them. Germline V lookup: CDR1 SGHVS, CDR2 FNYEAQ. CDR3 protein: CASSLAGTENEKLFF. CDR3 in DNA: TGTGCCAGCAGCCTCGCCGGGACGGAGAATGAAAAACTGTTTTTT.

The CDR3 is CASSWGKERTYNEQFF. The DNA for the CDR3 is TGTGCCAGCAGCTGGGGCAAGGAGCGGACCTACAATGAGCAGTTCTTC. V usage is TRBV11-3 and J usage is TRBJ2-1; D may correspond to TRBD1 or TRBD2 (5 bases each). Trimming shortened V by 4 bases and J by 2 bases, and 15 bases separated the two germline ends. Germline V gene sequence: CDR1 SGHNT, CDR2 YENEEA. The CDR3 contains 16 residues.

V gene TRBV10-3 combines with J gene TRBJ2-1, with 10 nucleotides matching TRBD2. The germline CDR1 and CDR2 sequences are ENHRY and SYGVKD. J was trimmed by 6 bases and V by 5 bases; bases with no gene match: 7. The CDR3 spans 15 residues. Here the CDR3 reads CAISSLGLAVNEQFF. The CDR3 bases are TGTGCCATCAGTAGCCTCGGACTAGCGGTCAATGAGCAGTTCTTC.